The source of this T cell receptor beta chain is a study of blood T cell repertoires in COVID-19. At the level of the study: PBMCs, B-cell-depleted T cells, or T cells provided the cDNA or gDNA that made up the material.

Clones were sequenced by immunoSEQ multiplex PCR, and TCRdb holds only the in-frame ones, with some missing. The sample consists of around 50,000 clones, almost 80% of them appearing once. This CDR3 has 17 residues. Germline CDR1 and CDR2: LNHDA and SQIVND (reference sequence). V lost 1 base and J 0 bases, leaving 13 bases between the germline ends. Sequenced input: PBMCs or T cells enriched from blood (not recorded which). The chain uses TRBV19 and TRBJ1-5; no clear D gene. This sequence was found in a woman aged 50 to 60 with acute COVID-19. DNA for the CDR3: TGTGCCAGTAGTATAGGAGGAGGTGCAGTTAGCAATCAGCCCCAGCATTTT. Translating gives CASSIGGGAVSNQPQHF.